This T cell receptor (beta chain) was recovered during a study of T-cell reconstitution after alpha-beta-depleted transplantation in children. In germline, CDR1 is DFQATT, CDR2 SNEGSKA (reference sequence). The CDR3 runs 16 residues. V shed 1 base and J shed 2 bases, with 15 bases lying between them. Unique molecular identifiers were incorporated during preparation of the TCRbeta library. TCRdb re-derived calls from the PCR reads in MiXCR, one entry per CDR3 protein. The sample includes approximately 130,000 distinct CDR3 sequences, 8% to 10% of them seen just once. In this sample, this clonotype turned up a few times.

The receptor was isolated from a girl less than two years old who had a stem cell transplant for combined immunodeficiency, so the T cells may come from the graft donor. V and J are TRBV20-1 and TRBJ1-5, with D possibly being TRBD1 (5 bases). Sequenced here: PBMCs, mostly from graft donor cells, sampled 180 days after TCRalphabeta/CD19-depleted stem cell transplant. The CDR3 DNA follows: TGCAGTGCTAGAGTCCCTCCGGGGGAGGGCAATCAGCCCCAGCATTTT. This sequence encodes CSARVPPGEGNQPQHF.